This paragraph covers one T cell receptor beta chain sequence. The target antigen is unknown. V lost 2 bases and J lost 2, with 19 bases in between. Per the germline V gene, CDR1 is MDHEN and CDR2 is SYDVKM. The CDR3 covers 18 residues. Both 60 Vbeta primers and 13 Jbeta primers went into the PCR. Assay used: immunoSEQ multiplex PCR; TCRdb lists only in-frame clones, some missing. The repertoire holds 150,000 to 170,000 clones, with under 80% as singletons. This sample is part of a study of cytomegalovirus exposure and HLA in healthy donors. Overall study results and limits: Later analysis associated a missense DCLRE1C variant with TCR beta V- and J-gene trimming. According to a later analysis, donors in an Asian-associated ancestry cluster reportedly had fewer N-insertions than the roughly 670-donor mean. There were several of the most significant clusters that appeared linked to common viral pathogens in a later analysis.

The chain recombines TRBV28 with TRBJ1-5, with D unclear. The sample comprised PBMCs. The sequence was obtained from a man aged 30-40 years in good health and CMV-seronegative. The CDR3 DNA follows: TGTGCCAGCAGTTTACCCCCCCGGGTTTTGGCCCGCAATCAGCCCCAGCATTTT. Protein sequence: CASSLPPRVLARNQPQHF.